Listed here is a single T cell receptor (beta chain). Its cognate antigen is unknown. This record comes from a study of T cells in localized non-small cell lung cancer. Germline V CDR1 and CDR2: LNHNV, YYDKDF (reference sequence). V was clipped by 0 bases and J by 1 base, with 7 bases between them. This CDR3 has 15 amino acids. The repertoire was sequenced with immunoSEQ multiplex PCR; TCRdb's copy has only in-frame clones and lacks some. The sample lists roughly 34,000 clones, about nine tenths occurring once. Study findings and constraints: Clonality peaked in uninvolved adjacent lung rather than tumor. Higher adjacent-lung clonality was associated with shorter survival. Appearance in adjacent lung was seen for a median 57 of the top 100 tumor clones. Sequence data derive from only one tumor region, so heterogeneity remains possible.

Here the sequenced sample was peripheral blood, taken before any cancer treatment. The chain couples TRBV15 to TRBJ1-3; D ambiguous. This clonotype was obtained from a male donor aged 60 or over with stage III lung adenocarcinoma. CDR3 amino acids: CATSRDQGSGNTIYF. CDR3 nucleotides: TGTGCCACCAGCAGAGATCAAGGGTCTGGAAACACCATATATTTT. The variable domain in full, with the rest retrieved from reference TRBV15 and TRBJ1-3, is DAMVIQNPRYQVTQFGKPVTLSCSQTLNHNVMYWYQQKSSQAPKLLFHYYDKDFNNEADTPDNFQSRRPNTSFCFLDIRSPGLGDTAMYLCATSRDQGSGNTIYFGEGSWLTVV.